This entry lists 16 T cell receptor beta chains sequenced from one sample in a study of cytotoxic CD8 clonotypes in ibrutinib-treated CLL. Clones were sequenced by immunoSEQ multiplex PCR, and TCRdb holds only the in-frame ones, with some missing. The data contain about 120,000 clones, about 58% of them singletons. The specimen comprised PBMCs, sampled after 24 months of ibrutinib treatment. The receptors here all came from a human donor with chronic lymphocytic leukemia.

In this sample, this clone turned up many times. This rearrangement joins TRBV29-1 to TRBJ1-2, with a tentative D call TRBD1 (6 bases). This CDR3 spans 16 amino acids. V lost 2 bases and J lost 8, with 24 bases in between. Germline assignment: CDR1 SQVTM and CDR2 ANQGSEA. The CDR3 DNA follows: TGCAGCGTTGAACGTGACCAAAGGGGGACGGGGGACGGCTACACCTTC. Its protein product is CSVERDQRGTGDGYTF.

This chain joins TRBV7-2 and TRBJ2-7, with D possibly TRBD1 on 7 matching bases. Germline V lookup: CDR1 SGHTA, CDR2 FQGNSA. There are 15 residues in the CDR3. V lost 5 bases and J lost 0, with 14 bases in between. The CDR3 DNA reads TGTGCCAGCAGCCGGAGGGCAGGGGGCTCCTACGAGCAGTACTTC. Translated: CASSRRAGGSYEQYF.

The chain has TRBV5-1 and TRBJ1-2; D possibly corresponds to TRBD1 (6 bases). Trimming took off 4 bases at V and 3 bases at J, with 10 bases between the two ends. The germline CDR1 and CDR2 sequences are SGHRS and YFSETQ. CDR3 length equals 13 residues. For the CDR3, the DNA is TGCGCCAGCAGCCAAAACAGGGACTATGGCTACACCTTC. Translation gives CASSQNRDYGYTF. Full variable domain (missing parts from reference TRBV5-1 and TRBJ1-2): KAGVTQTPRYLIKTRGQQVTLSCSPISGHRSVSWYQQTPGQGLQFLFEYFSETQRNKGNFPGRFSGRQFSNSRSEMNVSTLELGDSALYLCASSQNRDYGYTFGSGTRLTVV.

The V and J genes are TRBV5-1 and TRBJ2-7; TRBD1 aligns across 11 bases. After removal of 4 bases from V and 5 bases from J, the junction contained 8 bases not matched to a gene. The CDR3 sequence is 15 residues long. The germline V gene has CDR1 SGHRS and CDR2 YFSETQ. As DNA, the CDR3 is TGCGCCAGCAGCGTCGGGACAGGGGGACGCCACGAGCAGTACTTC. This translates into CASSVGTGGRHEQYF.

The rearrangement joins TRBV5-6 to TRBJ2-7; 9 positions agree with TRBD2. This CDR3 spans 14 amino acids. Looked up from germline, CDR1 is SGHDT and CDR2 is YYEEEE. With 4 bases clipped from V and 6 bases from J, the junction kept 8 bases outside the gene matches. The CDR3 reads CASSPTAGGGEQYF. For the CDR3, the DNA is TGTGCCAGCAGCCCGACAGCGGGGGGTGGCGAGCAGTACTTC.

The CDR3 region is CASSESLAPQETQYF. As DNA, the CDR3 is TGTGCCAGCAGTGAAAGTCTGGCACCCCAAGAGACCCAGTACTTC. The rearrangement links TRBV6-1 to TRBJ2-5, with D unclear. V lost 2 bases and J lost 1, with 11 bases in between. Germline-derived CDR1 and CDR2 are MNHNS and SASEGT. The CDR3 contains 15 residues.

The chain recombines TRBV14 with TRBJ2-7; D is undetermined. V shed 4 bases and J shed 1 base, with 14 bases lying between them. CDR1 SGHDN and CDR2 FVKESK come from the germline V gene. CDR3 length equals 15 residues. CDR3 sequence (DNA): TGTGCCAGCAGCCTTGAGGCCCTCGCATCCTACGAGCAGTACTTC. Translation: CASSLEALASYEQYF. Looking up the rest from reference TRBV14 and TRBJ2-7 gives the full variable domain: EAGVTQFPSHSVIEKGQTVTLRCDPISGHDNLYWYRRVMGKEIKFLLHFVKESKQDESGMPNNRFLAERTGGTYSTLKVQPAELEDSGVYFCASSLEALASYEQYFGPGTRLTVT.

This chain joins TRBV12-5 and TRBJ1-1; TRBD1 aligns across 8 bases. V shed 0 bases and J 8 bases; nucleotides not matched to a gene: 11. Germline-derived CDR1 and CDR2 are LGHNT and FRNRAP. The CDR3 contains 16 residues. The DNA of the CDR3 is TGTGCTAGTGGTTTGGTCAGTGGGCAGGGGGCAAGGGAAGCTTTCTTT. It yields the protein CASGLVSGQGAREAFF.

The J gene is TRBJ2-6, the V gene TRBV4-1, with D maybe TRBD2 (6 bases). From germline, CDR1 is MGHRA and CDR2 YSYEKL. The CDR3 is 17 residues long. V lost 0 bases, J lost 0 bases, and 9 bases lay in between. The CDR3 sequence: CASSQDLDYSGANVLTF. DNA for the CDR3: TGCGCCAGCAGCCAAGATCTGGACTACTCTGGGGCCAACGTCCTGACTTTC.

This clone was seen once. The CDR3 is CASSPGPGLGNTIYF. DNA of the CDR3: TGTGCCAGCAGCCCTGGCCCGGGACTTGGAAACACCATATATTTT. The chain recombines TRBV7-7 with TRBJ1-3; tentatively, D is TRBD1 (5 bases). There are 15 residues in the CDR3. Germline V gene data show CDR1 as SSHAT and CDR2 as FNYEAQ (reference sequence). The V end lost 5 bases, the J end lost 3 bases, and 14 bases lay between the germline ends.

This chain connects TRBV6-1 to TRBJ1-2; 9 bases line up with TRBD1. V lost 4 bases to trimming and J lost 6 bases; unmatched junction nucleotides: 9. CDR3 length: 15 residues. The germline CDR1 and CDR2 sequences are MNHNS and SASEGT. The CDR3 region is CASSALPGTGNGYTF. The CDR3 coding sequence is TGTGCCAGCAGTGCACTACCCGGGACAGGGAATGGCTACACCTTC.

Concerning this clone itself: Different DNA sequences within this sample yield the same CDR3. The chain links TRBV7-7 to TRBJ2-5; 9 bases are shared with TRBD2. The germline CDR1 and CDR2 sequences are SSHAT and FNYEAQ (reference sequence). The CDR3 covers 14 residues. V shed 1 base, J shed 4 bases, and the junction held 1 base outside the gene matches. The CDR3, as DNA: TGTGCCAGCAGCTTAGGTAGCGGGGGAGAGACCCAGTACTTC. Its translation: CASSLGSGGETQYF.

This clone came up a few times. The chain links TRBV18 to TRBJ2-2, with D possibly TRBD1 on 5 matching bases. V dropped 4 bases and J dropped 6 bases, with 9 bases sitting between them. Per the germline V gene, CDR1 is KGHSH and CDR2 is LQKENI. CDR3 length equals 13 residues. This chain's CDR3 is CASSRQGAGELFF. The CDR3 DNA reads TGTGCCAGCTCACGCCAGGGCGCCGGGGAGCTGTTTTTT.

This clone was seen just once. The rearrangement links TRBV10-2 to TRBJ2-5; maybe TRBD2 (7 bases). Germline V lookup: CDR1 WSHSY, CDR2 SAAADI. The CDR3 consists of 15 residues. The V end was cut by 4 bases, the J end by 6 bases, with 18 bases between. This CDR3 reads CASSVLAGAGKTQYF. The CDR3 DNA is TGCGCCAGCAGTGTTCTGGCGGGGGCCGGGAAGACCCAGTACTTC.

This sequence joins TRBV4-2 and TRBJ1-1; D gene unclear. This CDR3 is 15 amino acids long. Germline V gene data show CDR1 as LGHNA and CDR2 as YNFKEQ. Trimming cost V 3 bases and J 4 bases, with 15 bases left between them. DNA of the CDR3: TGTGCCAGCAGCCAGAACCTTCTGGGGAGCACTGAAGCTTTCTTT. Protein sequence: CASSQNLLGSTEAFF.

The rearrangement uses TRBV25-1 and TRBJ2-7; the D gene is possibly TRBD1 (6 bases). The V end was cut by 6 bases, the J end by 9 bases, with 24 bases between. Per the germline V gene, CDR1 is MGHDK and CDR2 is SYGVNS. The CDR3 length is 15 residues. In DNA form, the CDR3 reads TGTGCCAGCAGCCCAAGTGACAGGACCCTTGGTGTGCAGTACTTC. It encodes CASSPSDRTLGVQYF.